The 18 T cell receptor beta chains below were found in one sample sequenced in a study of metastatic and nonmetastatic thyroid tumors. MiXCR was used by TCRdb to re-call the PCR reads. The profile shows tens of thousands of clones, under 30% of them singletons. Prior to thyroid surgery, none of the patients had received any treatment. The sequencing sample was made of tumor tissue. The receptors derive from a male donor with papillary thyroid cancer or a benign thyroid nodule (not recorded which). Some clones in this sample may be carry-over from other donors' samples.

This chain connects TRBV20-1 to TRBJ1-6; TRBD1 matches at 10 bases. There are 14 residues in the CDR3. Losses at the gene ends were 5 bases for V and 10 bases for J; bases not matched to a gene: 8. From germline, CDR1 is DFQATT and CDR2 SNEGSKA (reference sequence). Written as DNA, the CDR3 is TGCAGTGCTCCCGGACAGGGGGTGAACTCACCCCTCCACTTT. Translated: CSAPGQGVNSPLHF.

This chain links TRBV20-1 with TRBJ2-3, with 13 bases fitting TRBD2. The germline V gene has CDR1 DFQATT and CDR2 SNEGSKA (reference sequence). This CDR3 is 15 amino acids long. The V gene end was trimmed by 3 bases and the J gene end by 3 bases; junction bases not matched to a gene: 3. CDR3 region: CSASLLAGGTDTQYF. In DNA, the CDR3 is TGCAGTGCTAGCCTACTAGCGGGAGGGACAGATACGCAGTATTTT.

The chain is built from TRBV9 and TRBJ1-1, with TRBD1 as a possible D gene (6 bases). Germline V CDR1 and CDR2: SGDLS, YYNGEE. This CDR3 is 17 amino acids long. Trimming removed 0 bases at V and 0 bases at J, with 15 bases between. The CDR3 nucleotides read TGTGCCAGCAGCGTAGGCTTCCTGGGGGGCTTGAACACTGAAGCTTTCTTT. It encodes CASSVGFLGGLNTEAFF.

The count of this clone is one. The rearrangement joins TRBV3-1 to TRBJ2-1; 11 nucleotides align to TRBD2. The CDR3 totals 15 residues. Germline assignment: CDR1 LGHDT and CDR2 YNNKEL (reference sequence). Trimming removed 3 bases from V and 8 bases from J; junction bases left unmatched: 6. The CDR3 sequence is CASSHVTSGGYEQFF. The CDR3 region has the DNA TGTGCCAGCAGCCACGTAACTAGCGGGGGCTATGAGCAGTTCTTC.

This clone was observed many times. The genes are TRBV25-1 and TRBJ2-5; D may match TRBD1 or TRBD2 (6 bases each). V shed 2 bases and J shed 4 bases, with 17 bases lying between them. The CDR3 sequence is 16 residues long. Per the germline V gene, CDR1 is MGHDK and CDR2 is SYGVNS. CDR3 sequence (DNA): TGTGCCAGCAGTGAAAGAGGGGCGGGACATGGAGAGACCCAGTACTTC. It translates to CASSERGAGHGETQYF. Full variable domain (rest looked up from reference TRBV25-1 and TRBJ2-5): EADIYQTPRYLVIGTGKKITLECSQTMGHDKMYWYQQDPGMELHLIHYSYGVNSTEKGDLSSESTVSRIRTEHFPLTLESARPSHTSQYLCASSERGAGHGETQYFGPGTRLLVL.

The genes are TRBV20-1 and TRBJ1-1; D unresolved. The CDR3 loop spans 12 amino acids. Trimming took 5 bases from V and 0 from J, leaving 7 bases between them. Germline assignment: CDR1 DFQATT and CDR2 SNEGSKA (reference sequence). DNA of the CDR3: TGCAGTGCTGCCCGGATGAACACTGAAGCTTTCTTT. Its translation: CSAARMNTEAFF.

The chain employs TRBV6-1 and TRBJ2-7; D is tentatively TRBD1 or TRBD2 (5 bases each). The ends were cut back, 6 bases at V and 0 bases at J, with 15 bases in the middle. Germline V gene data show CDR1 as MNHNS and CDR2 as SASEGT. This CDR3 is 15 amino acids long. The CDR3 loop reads CASSFGTLSSYEQYF. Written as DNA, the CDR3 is TGTGCCAGCAGCTTCGGGACGTTGAGCTCCTACGAGCAGTACTTC.

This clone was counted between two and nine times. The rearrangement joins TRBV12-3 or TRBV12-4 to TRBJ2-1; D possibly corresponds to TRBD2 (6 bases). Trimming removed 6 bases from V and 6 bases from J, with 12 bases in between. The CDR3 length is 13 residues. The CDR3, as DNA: TGTGCCAGCAGAGCGGGTTGGAGCAATGAGCAGTTCTTC. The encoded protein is CASRAGWSNEQFF.

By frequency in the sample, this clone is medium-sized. The CDR3 coding sequence is TGCGCCAGCAGTGAACAGGGAGATAGGCCCCAGCATTTT. The encoded protein is CASSEQGDRPQHF. V gene TRBV10-2 combines with J gene TRBJ1-5, with D perhaps matching TRBD1 (6 bases). Trimming took off 3 bases at V and 9 bases at J, with 12 bases between the two ends. Per germline, CDR1 WSHSY and CDR2 SAAADI. The CDR3 has 13 residues.

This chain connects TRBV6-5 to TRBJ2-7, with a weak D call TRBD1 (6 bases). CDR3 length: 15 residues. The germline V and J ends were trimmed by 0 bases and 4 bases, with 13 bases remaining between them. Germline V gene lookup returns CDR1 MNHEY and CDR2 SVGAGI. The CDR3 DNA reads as TGTGCCAGCAGTTACTCTCGGACAGAAGTATACGAGCAGTACTTC. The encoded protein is CASSYSRTEVYEQYF.

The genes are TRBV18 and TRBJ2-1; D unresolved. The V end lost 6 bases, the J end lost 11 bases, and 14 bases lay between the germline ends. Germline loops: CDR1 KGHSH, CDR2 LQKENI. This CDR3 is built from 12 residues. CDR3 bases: TGTGCCAGCTCCTCAGGCGACACAAAGCAGTTCTTC. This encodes CASSSGDTKQFF.

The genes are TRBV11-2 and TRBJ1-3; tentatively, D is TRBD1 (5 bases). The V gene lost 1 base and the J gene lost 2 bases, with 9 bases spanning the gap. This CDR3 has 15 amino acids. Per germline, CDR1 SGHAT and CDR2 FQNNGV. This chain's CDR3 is CASSLVRVAGNTIYF. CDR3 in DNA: TGTGCCAGCAGCTTAGTCAGGGTAGCTGGAAACACCATATATTTT.

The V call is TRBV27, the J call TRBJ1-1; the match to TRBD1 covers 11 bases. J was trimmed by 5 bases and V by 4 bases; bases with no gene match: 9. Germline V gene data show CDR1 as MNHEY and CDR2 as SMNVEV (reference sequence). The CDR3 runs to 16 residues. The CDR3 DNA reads TGTGCCAGCAGTTATTCCGGGACAGGGGGATGGACTGAAGCTTTCTTT. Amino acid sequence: CASSYSGTGGWTEAFF.

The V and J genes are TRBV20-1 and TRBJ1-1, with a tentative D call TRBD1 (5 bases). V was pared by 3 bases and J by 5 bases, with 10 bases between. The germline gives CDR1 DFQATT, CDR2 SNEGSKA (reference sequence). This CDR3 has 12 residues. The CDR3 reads CSASGRATEAFF. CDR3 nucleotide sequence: TGCAGTGCTAGTGGCAGGGCGACTGAAGCTTTCTTT.

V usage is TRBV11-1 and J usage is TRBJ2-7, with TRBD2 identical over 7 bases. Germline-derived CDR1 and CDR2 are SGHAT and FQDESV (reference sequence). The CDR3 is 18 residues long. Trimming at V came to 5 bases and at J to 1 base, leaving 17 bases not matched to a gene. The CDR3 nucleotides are TGTGCCAGCAGCCCAATTACCCCCCGGGACTACCGATCCTACGAGCAGTACTTC. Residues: CASSPITPRDYRSYEQYF.

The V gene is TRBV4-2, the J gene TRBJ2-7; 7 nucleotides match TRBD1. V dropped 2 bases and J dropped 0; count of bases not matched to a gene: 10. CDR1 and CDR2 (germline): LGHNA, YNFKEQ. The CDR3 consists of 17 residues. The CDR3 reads CASSQRAGTESSYEQYF. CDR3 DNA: TGTGCCAGCAGCCAAAGAGCCGGGACAGAGAGCTCCTACGAGCAGTACTTC.

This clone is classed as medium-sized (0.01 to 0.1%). CDR3 in DNA: TGTGCCAGCAGTTCTGACAGGGGGATCTACAATGAGCAGTTCTTC. Amino acid sequence: CASSSDRGIYNEQFF. The gene calls are TRBV27 and TRBJ2-1; 9 bases align to TRBD1. Germline V lookup: CDR1 MNHEY, CDR2 SMNVEV (reference sequence). This CDR3 is built from 15 residues. V trimming: 4 bases; J trimming: 3 bases; junction bases outside the gene matches: 4.

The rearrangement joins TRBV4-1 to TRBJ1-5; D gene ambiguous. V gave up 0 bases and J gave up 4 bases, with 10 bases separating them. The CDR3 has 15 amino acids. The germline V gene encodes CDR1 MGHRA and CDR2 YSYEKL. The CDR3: CASSQDRGRNQPQHF. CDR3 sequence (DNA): TGCGCCAGCAGCCAAGATAGAGGCAGGAATCAGCCCCAGCATTTT.